The next 7 T cell receptor beta chains were all read from a single sample in a study of cytomegalovirus exposure and HLA in healthy donors. A multiplex PCR was run with 60 Vbeta primers and 13 Jbeta primers. TCRdb's copy holds only in-frame clones and misses some; the assay was immunoSEQ multiplex PCR. The sample has 100,000 to 150,000 clones, less than 80% seen once. The sample was PBMCs. These receptors originate from a man younger than 40 in good health and CMV-seronegative.

J is TRBJ1-3 and V is TRBV18; the D is unclear. V was pared by 2 bases and J by 4 bases, with 12 bases between. The length of the CDR3 is 15 residues. Germline V gene sequence: CDR1 KGHSH, CDR2 LQKENI. CDR3: CASSPIGRQGNTIYF. As DNA, the CDR3 is TGTGCCAGCTCACCAATCGGCAGACAAGGAAACACCATATATTTT.

This clone was observed many times. The rearrangement uses TRBV6-1 and TRBJ1-1, with 7 bases aligning to TRBD1. Germline trimming cut 8 bases from V and 0 bases from J; bases unmatched to any gene: 6. CDR3 length: 14 residues. In germline, CDR1 is MNHNS, CDR2 SASEGT. In DNA form, the CDR3 reads TGTGCCAGCGTCCGTGGGACAGTGAACACTGAAGCTTTCTTT. This codes for CASVRGTVNTEAFF.

This chain's CDR3 is CASSLGTGNTIYF. Written as DNA, the CDR3 is TGTGCCAGCAGTCTGGGCACTGGAAACACCATATATTTT. This chain joins TRBV6-1 and TRBJ1-3, with unresolved D. The CDR3 has 13 amino acids. Germline CDR1 and CDR2: MNHNS and SASEGT. With 5 bases removed from V and 2 bases from J, the gap between germline ends came to 7 bases.

This chain uses TRBV18 with TRBJ1-1; the match to TRBD1 covers 8 bases. Germline V lookup: CDR1 KGHSH, CDR2 LQKENI. V was pared by 6 bases and J by 6 bases, with 9 bases of the junction left unmatched. The CDR3 consists of 14 residues. The CDR3 region is CASSRSGQGAEAFF. As DNA, the CDR3 is TGTGCCAGCTCTCGGTCCGGACAGGGCGCTGAAGCTTTCTTT.

This clone appeared a few times. The chain recombines TRBV30 with TRBJ2-7; 10 nucleotides agree with TRBD1. The CDR3 has 15 amino acids. Germline CDR1 reads GTSNPN; CDR2 reads SVGIG (reference sequence). The ends lost 5 bases at V and 4 bases at J; junction bases unmatched: 11. The CDR3 coding sequence is TGTGCCTGGCGGAGAAAGGGACAGGGGAAATACGAGCAGTACTTC. Translated: CAWRRKGQGKYEQYF.

The V call is TRBV6-1, the J call TRBJ1-5; D unresolved. Germline V gene lookup returns CDR1 MNHNS and CDR2 SASEGT. CDR3 size: 13 residues. The V end lost 7 bases, the J end lost 6 bases, and 13 bases lay between the germline ends. The CDR3 sequence: CASMRELSQPQHF. The CDR3 DNA sequence: TGTGCCAGCATGAGGGAGCTTAGTCAGCCCCAGCATTTT.

The V gene is TRBV5-6, the J gene TRBJ2-5, with 11 bases fitting TRBD2. The germline V gene has CDR1 SGHDT and CDR2 YYEEEE. The CDR3 loop spans 16 amino acids. The V gene end was trimmed by 1 base and the J gene end by 2 bases; junction bases not matched to a gene: 4. CDR3 in DNA: TGTGCCAGCAGCTTGACGACTAGCGGGGAACAAGAGACCCAGTACTTC. Its protein is CASSLTTSGEQETQYF.